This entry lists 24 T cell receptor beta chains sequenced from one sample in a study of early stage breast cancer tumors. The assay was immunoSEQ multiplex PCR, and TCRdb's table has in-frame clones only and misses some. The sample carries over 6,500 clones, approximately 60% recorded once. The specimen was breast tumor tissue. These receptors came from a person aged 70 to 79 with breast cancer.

The CDR3 nucleotides read TGTGCCAGCAGCTTAGCGCGGACTCCGGACACTGAAGCTTTCTTT. Amino acid sequence: CASSLARTPDTEAFF. The chain couples TRBV7-6 to TRBJ1-1, with D unclear. Between the trimmed V and J ends, which lost 0 bases and 3 bases, there was a span of 11 bases. Germline assignment: CDR1 SGHVS and CDR2 FNYEAQ. CDR3 length: 15 residues.

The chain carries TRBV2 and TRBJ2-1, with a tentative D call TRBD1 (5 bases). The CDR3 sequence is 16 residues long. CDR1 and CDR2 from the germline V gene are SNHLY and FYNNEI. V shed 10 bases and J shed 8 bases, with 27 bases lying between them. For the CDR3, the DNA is TGTGCCACCCAAGAGGCCCGCAGGGTAAATTTCGATGAGCAGTTCTTC. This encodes CATQEARRVNFDEQFF.

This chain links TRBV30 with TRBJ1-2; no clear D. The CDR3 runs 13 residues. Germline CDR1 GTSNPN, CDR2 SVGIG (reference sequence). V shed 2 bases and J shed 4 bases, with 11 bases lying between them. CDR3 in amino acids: CAWSTAGPYGYTF. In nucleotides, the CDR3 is TGTGCCTGGAGTACCGCTGGGCCCTATGGCTACACCTTC.

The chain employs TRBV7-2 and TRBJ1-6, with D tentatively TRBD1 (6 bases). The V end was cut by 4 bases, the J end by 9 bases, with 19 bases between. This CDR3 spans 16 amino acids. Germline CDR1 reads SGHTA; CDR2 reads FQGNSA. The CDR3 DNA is TGTGCCAGCAGCTCCGGATTGGGGGGGCGCGGTTCACCCCTCCACTTT. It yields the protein CASSSGLGGRGSPLHF.

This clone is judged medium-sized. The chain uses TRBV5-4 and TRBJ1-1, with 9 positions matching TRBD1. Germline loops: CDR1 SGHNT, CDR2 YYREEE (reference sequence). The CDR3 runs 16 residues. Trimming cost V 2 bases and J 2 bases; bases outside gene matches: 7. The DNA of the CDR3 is TGTGCCAGCAGCTTTATGGAGGACAGGGGAAACACTGAAGCTTTCTTT. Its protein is CASSFMEDRGNTEAFF.

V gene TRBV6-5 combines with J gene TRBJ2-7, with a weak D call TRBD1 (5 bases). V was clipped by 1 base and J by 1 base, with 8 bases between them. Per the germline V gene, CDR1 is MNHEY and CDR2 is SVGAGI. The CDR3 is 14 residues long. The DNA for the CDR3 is TGTGCCAGCAGTTACTTAGCAGGGTCCTACGAGCAGTACTTC. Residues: CASSYLAGSYEQYF.

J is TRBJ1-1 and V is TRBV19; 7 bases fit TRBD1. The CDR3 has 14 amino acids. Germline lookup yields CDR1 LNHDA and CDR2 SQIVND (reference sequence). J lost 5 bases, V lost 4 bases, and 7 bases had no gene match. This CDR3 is CASSRDRVWTEAFF. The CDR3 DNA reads TGTGCCAGTAGTAGAGACAGGGTGTGGACTGAAGCTTTCTTT.

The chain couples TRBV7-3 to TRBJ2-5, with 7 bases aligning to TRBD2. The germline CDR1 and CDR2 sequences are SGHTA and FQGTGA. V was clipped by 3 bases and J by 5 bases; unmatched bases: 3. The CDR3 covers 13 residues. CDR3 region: CASSFAAGETQYF. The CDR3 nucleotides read TGTGCCAGCAGCTTCGCAGCGGGGGAGACCCAGTACTTC.

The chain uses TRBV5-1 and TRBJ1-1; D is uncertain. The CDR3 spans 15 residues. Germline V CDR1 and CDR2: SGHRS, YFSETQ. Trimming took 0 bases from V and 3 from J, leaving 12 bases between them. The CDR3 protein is CASSLALTVDTEAFF. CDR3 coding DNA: TGCGCCAGCAGCTTGGCCCTGACTGTGGACACTGAAGCTTTCTTT.

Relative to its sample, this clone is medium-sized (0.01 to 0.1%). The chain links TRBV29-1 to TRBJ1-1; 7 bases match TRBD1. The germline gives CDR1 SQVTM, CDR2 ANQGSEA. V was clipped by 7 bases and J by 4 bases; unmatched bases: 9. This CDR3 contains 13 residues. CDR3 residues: CSAVRTGGTEAFF. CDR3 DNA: TGCAGCGCCGTCAGGACAGGAGGCACTGAAGCTTTCTTT.

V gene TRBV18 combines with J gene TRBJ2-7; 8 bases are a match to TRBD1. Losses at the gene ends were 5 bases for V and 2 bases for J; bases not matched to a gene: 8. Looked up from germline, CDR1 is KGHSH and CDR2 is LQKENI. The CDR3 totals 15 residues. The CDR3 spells CASSSIPGGAYEQYF. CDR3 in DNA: TGTGCCAGCTCATCAATTCCAGGGGGCGCCTACGAGCAGTACTTC.

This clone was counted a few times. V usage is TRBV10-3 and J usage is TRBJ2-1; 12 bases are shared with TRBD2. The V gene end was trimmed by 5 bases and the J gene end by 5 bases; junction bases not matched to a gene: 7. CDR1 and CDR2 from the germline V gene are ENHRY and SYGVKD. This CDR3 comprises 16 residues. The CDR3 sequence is CAISQTSGGQDNEQFF. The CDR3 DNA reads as TGTGCCATCAGTCAGACTAGCGGGGGACAGGACAATGAGCAGTTCTTC.

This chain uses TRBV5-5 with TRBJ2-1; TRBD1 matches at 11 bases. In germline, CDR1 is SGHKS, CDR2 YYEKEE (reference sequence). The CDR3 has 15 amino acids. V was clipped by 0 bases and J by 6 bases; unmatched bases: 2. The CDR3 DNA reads TGTGCCAGCAGCTTGGCTGGGACAGGGGGCAATGAGCAGTTCTTC. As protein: CASSLAGTGGNEQFF. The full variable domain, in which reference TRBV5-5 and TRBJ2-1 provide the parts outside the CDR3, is DAGVTQSPTHLIKTRGQQVTLRCSPISGHKSVSWYQQVLGQGPQFIFQYYEKEERGRGNFPDRFSARQFPNYSSELNVNALLLGDSALYLCASSLAGTGGNEQFFGPGTRLTVL.

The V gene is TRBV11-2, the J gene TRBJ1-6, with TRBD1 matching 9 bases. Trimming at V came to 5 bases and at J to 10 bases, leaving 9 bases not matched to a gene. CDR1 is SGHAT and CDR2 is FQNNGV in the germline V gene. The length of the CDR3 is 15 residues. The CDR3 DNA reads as TGTGCCAGCAGCGTCGGACAGGGGAAACCATCACCCCTCCACTTT. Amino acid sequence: CASSVGQGKPSPLHF.

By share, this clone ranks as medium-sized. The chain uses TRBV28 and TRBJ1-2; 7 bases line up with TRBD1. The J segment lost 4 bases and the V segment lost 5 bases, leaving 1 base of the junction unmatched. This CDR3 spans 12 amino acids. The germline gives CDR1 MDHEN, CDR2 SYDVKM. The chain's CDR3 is CASSGDSYGYTF. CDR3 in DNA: TGTGCCAGCAGTGGGGACAGCTATGGCTACACCTTC.

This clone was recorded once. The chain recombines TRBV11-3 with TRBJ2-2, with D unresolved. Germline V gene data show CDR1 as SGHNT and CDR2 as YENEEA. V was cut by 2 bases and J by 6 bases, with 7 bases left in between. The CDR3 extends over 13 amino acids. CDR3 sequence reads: CASSLQASGELFF. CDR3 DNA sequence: TGTGCCAGCAGCTTACAGGCGTCCGGGGAGCTGTTTTTT.

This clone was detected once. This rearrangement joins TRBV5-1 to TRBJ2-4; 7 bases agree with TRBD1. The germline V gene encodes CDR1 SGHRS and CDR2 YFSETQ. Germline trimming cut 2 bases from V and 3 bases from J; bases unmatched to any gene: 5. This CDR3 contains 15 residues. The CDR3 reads CASSLGGGVKNIQYF. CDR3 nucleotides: TGCGCCAGCAGCTTAGGGGGCGGTGTCAAAAACATTCAGTACTTC.

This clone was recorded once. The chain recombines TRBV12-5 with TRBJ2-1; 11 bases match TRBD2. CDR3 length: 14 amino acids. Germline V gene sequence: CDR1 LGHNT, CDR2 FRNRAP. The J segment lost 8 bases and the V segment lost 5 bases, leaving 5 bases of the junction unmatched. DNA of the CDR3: TGTGCTAGTGGTCTGACTAGCGGGGCCTATGAGCAGTTCTTC. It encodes CASGLTSGAYEQFF.

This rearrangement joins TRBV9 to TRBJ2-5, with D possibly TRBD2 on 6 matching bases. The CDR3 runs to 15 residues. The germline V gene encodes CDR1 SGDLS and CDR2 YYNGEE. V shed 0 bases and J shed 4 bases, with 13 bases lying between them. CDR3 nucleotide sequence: TGTGCCAGCAGCGTAGTGGGGAGGAGGGCAGAGACCCAGTACTTC. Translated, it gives CASSVVGRRAETQYF.

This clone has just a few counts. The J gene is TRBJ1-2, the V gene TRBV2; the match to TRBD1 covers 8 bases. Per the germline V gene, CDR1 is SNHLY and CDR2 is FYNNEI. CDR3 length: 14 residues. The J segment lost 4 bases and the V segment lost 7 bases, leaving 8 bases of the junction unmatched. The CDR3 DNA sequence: TGTGCCAGCAAGGGGCAGGACAGGGCCTATGGCTACACCTTC. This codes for CASKGQDRAYGYTF.

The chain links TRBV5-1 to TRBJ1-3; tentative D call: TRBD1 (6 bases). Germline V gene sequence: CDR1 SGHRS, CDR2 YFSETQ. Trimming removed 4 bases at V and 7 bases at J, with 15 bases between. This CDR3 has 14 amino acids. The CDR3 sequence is CASSIQGPENTIYF. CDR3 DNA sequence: TGCGCCAGCAGCATACAGGGTCCGGAGAACACCATATATTTT.

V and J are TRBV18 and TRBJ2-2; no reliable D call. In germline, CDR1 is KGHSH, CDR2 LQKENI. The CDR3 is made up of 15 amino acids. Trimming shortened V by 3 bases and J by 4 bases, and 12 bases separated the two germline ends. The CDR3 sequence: CASSPAPRSTGELFF. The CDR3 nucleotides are TGTGCCAGCTCACCGGCCCCCCGAAGCACCGGGGAGCTGTTTTTT.

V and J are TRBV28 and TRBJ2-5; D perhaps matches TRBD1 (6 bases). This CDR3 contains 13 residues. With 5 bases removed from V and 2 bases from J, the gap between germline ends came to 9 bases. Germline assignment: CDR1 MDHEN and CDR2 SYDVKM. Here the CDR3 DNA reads TGTGCCAGCAGTGATGGGACACAAGAGACCCAGTACTTC. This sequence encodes CASSDGTQETQYF. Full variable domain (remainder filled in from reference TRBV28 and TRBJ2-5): DVKVTQSSRYLVKRTGEKVFLECVQDMDHENMFWYRQDPGLGLRLIYFSYDVKMKEKGDIPEGYSVSREKKERFSLILESASTNQTSMYLCASSDGTQETQYFGPGTRLLVL.

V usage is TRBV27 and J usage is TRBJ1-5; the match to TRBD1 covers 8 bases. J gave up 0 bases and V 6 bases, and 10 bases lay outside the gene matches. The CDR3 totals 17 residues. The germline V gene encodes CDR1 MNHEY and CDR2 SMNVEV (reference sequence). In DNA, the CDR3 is TGTGCCAGCAGAGGAGGGGACAGGTCAAATAGCAATCAGCCCCAGCATTTT. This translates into CASRGGDRSNSNQPQHF.